A selection of T cell receptor beta chains follows, all from one sample in a study of blood T cells in healthy people across ages. TCRdb re-called the 5' RACE reads with MiXCR, one entry per CDR3 protein. The profile covers around 1.7 million distinct CDR3 sequences, with about 30% appearing a single time and 7.7% taken by the ten largest. The sample comprised blood. All receptors come from a woman in her 30s in good health. The CDR3 runs from the conserved cysteine through the conserved F or W. For some rows the clone size is stated as once, few or many, or as a class when expanded; others skip it.

j_call: TRBJ2-1; v_call: TRBV7-2; clone_size: few; cdr3_aa: CASSPRGRAGNEQFF
j_call: TRBJ2-2; v_call: TRBV6-5; clone_size: .; cdr3_aa: CASSYMQVTGELFF
j_call: TRBJ2-1; v_call: TRBV20-1; clone_size: many; cdr3_aa: CSARDYSGRREQFF
j_call: TRBJ1-2; v_call: TRBV7-9; clone_size: .; cdr3_aa: CASSQGRRGYTF
j_call: TRBJ2-1; v_call: TRBV20-1; clone_size: .; cdr3_aa: CSARAFDSAGVNEQFF
j_call: TRBJ2-3; v_call: TRBV11-3; clone_size: few; cdr3_aa: CASSLDSGATDTQYF
j_call: TRBJ2-1; v_call: TRBV9; clone_size: few; cdr3_aa: CASSLAGGRMDEQFF
j_call: TRBJ1-1; v_call: TRBV18; clone_size: .; cdr3_aa: CASSPDEGTEAFF
j_call: TRBJ1-5; v_call: TRBV6-5; clone_size: few; cdr3_aa: CASSPRSFYSNQPQHF
j_call: TRBJ1-2; v_call: TRBV9; clone_size: .; cdr3_aa: CASRRSIAGDYGYTF
j_call: TRBJ2-3; v_call: TRBV20-1; clone_size: .; cdr3_aa: CSANTPGGPTDTQYF
j_call: TRBJ1-6; v_call: TRBV29-1; clone_size: few; cdr3_aa: CSVSGPGQANSPLHF
j_call: TRBJ2-2; v_call: TRBV6-5; clone_size: .; cdr3_aa: CASNYWGTGGPGELFF
j_call: TRBJ1-2; v_call: TRBV24-1; clone_size: few; cdr3_aa: CATSDTNGYTF
j_call: TRBJ2-2; v_call: TRBV11-2; clone_size: .; cdr3_aa: CASIPRARELFF
j_call: TRBJ1-2; v_call: TRBV6-2/TRBV6-3; clone_size: .; cdr3_aa: CASSRTGTSNYGYTF